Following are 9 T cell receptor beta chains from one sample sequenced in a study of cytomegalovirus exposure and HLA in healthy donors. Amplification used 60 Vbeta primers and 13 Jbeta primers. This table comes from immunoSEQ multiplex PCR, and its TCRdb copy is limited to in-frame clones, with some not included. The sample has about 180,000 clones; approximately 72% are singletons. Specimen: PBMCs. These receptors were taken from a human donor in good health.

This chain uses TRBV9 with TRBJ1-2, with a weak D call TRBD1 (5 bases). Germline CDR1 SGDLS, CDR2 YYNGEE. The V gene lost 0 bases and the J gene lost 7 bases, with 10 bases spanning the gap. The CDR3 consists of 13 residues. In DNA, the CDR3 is TGTGCCAGCAGCGTAGACGGGGGGGGTGGCTACACCTTC. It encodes CASSVDGGGGYTF.

CDR3 nucleotide sequence: TGCGCCAGCAGTGAGTCTCAGGGCCGGATGAACACTGAAGCTTTCTTT. Amino acid sequence: CASSESQGRMNTEAFF. V gene TRBV10-1 combines with J gene TRBJ1-1, with D possibly matching TRBD1 (5 bases). Trimming left V 0 bases short and J 0 bases short, with 11 bases between. Germline V lookup: CDR1 WNHNN, CDR2 SYGVQD (reference sequence). This CDR3 contains 16 residues.

CDR3 DNA: TGTGCCAGCAGCTTAGGAGGGCGGGGGGGCTCGGGAGATACGCAGTATTTT. Translated, it gives CASSLGGRGGSGDTQYF. This rearrangement joins TRBV13 to TRBJ2-3; 9 bases fit TRBD2. There are 17 residues in the CDR3. Trimming at V came to 0 bases and at J to 5 bases, leaving 9 bases not matched to a gene. From germline, CDR1 is PRHDT and CDR2 FYEKMQ (reference sequence).

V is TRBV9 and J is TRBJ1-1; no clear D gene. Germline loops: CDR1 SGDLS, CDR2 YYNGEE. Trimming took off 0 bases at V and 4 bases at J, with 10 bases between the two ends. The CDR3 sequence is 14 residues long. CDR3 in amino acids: CASSVVSRPTEAFF. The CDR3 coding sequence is TGTGCCAGCAGCGTAGTGTCCAGGCCCACTGAAGCTTTCTTT.

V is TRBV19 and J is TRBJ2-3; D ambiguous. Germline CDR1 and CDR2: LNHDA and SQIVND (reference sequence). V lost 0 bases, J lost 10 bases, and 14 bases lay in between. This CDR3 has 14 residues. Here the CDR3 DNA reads TGTGCCAGTAGTATAGATCCTCCTAGGAAGGCGCAGTATTTT. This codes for CASSIDPPRKAQYF.

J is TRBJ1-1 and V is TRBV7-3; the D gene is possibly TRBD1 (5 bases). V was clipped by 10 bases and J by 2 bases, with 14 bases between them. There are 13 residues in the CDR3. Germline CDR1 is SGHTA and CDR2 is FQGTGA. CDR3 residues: CATSKGINTEAFF. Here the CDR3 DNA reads TGTGCCACCTCCAAGGGGATTAACACTGAAGCTTTCTTT.

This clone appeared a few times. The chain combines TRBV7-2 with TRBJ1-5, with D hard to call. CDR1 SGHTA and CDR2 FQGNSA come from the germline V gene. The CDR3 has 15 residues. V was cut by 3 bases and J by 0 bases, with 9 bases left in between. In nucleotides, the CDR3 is TGTGCCAGCAGCTTTCAGAGGAATAGCAATCAGCCCCAGCATTTT. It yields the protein CASSFQRNSNQPQHF.

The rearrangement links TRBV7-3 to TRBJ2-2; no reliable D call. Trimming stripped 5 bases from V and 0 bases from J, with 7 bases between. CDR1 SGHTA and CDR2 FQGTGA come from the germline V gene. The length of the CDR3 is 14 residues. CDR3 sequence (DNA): TGTGCCAGCAGCGGGCTTGCGAACACCGGGGAGCTGTTTTTT. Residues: CASSGLANTGELFF.

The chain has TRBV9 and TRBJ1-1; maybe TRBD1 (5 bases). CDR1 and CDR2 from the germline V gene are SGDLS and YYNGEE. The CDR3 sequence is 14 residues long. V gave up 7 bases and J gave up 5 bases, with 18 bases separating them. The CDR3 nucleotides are TGTGCCAGCGGCGGGGGGGGATCTAGGACTGAAGCTTTCTTT. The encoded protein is CASGGGGSRTEAFF. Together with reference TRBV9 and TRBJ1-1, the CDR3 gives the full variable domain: DSGVTQTPKHLITATGQRVTLRCSPRSGDLSVYWYQQSLDQGLQFLIQYYNGEERAKGNILERFSAQQFPDLHSELNLSSLELGDSALYFCASGGGGSRTEAFFGQGTRLTVV.